Listed below are T cell receptor beta chains from one sample, sequenced in a study of blood T cell repertoires in COVID-19. Libraries were prepared by immunoSEQ multiplex PCR; TCRdb keeps only in-frame clonotypes and omits some of them. The data show roughly 100,000 clones, around 86% seen once. The sequencing input was peripheral blood. All receptors come from a man aged 50 to 60 with acute or convalescent COVID-19. The CDR3 runs from the conserved cysteine through the conserved F or W. The D gene is left open where the match is weak. For some rows the clone size is stated as once, few or many, or as a class when expanded; others skip it.

>TRBJ1-4|NA|NA|TRBV28
CASQRGANEKLFF
TGTGCCAGCCAGCGCGGGGCTAATGAAAAACTGTTTTTT
>TRBJ2-1|few|NA|TRBV6-2/TRBV6-3
CASSLSLLSGQFF
TGTGCCAGCAGTTTATCCCTTCTTAGCGGGCAGTTCTTC
>TRBJ2-1|NA|TRBD1|TRBV24-1
CATSDRRSGQKYNEQFF
TGTGCCACCAGTGACCGGCGGTCGGGACAGAAATACAATGAGCAGTTCTTC
>TRBJ2-7|NA|TRBD2|TRBV4-1
CASSQDLAGTYEQYF
TGCGCCAGCAGCCAAGACCTAGCGGGAACCTACGAGCAGTACTTC
>TRBJ1-5|NA|TRBD1|TRBV6-4
CARISGRGHGNQPQHF
TGTGCCAGGATCTCAGGAAGGGGGCATGGCAATCAGCCCCAGCATTTT
>TRBJ2-5|NA|NA|TRBV4-1
CASSHPQGIGGETQYF
TGCGCCAGCAGCCATCCTCAGGGAATCGGGGGAGAGACCCAGTACTTC
>TRBJ2-2|NA|TRBD1|TRBV5-1
CASTTGATGELFF
TGCGCCAGCACGACAGGGGCCACCGGGGAGCTGTTTTTT
>TRBJ1-4|NA|NA|TRBV7-9
CASSLDSPTNEKLFF
TGTGCCAGCAGCTTAGACTCCCCAACTAATGAAAAACTGTTTTTT
>TRBJ1-1|NA|NA|TRBV10-3
CAINTGSLNTEAFF
TGTGCCATCAATACAGGGTCCCTGAACACTGAAGCTTTCTTT
>TRBJ2-1|NA|TRBD2|TRBV9
CASSDSGNYNEQFF
TGTGCCAGCAGCGATAGCGGGAATTACAATGAGCAGTTCTTC
>TRBJ2-1|few|NA|TRBV15
CATAEGGLLHEQFF
TGTGCCACCGCAGAAGGGGGATTACTCCATGAGCAGTTCTTC
>TRBJ2-7|NA|TRBD1|TRBV28
CASKAFGTGVYEQYF
TGTGCCAGTAAAGCGTTTGGGACAGGGGTCTACGAGCAGTACTTC
>TRBJ2-5|NA|TRBD2|TRBV28
CASSNEQGSGTETQYF
TGTGCCAGCAGCAATGAACAGGGTAGCGGGACCGAGACCCAGTACTTC
>TRBJ1-5|NA|TRBD1|TRBV28
CASSLRTGPNQPQHF
TGTGCCAGCAGCCTTAGGACAGGGCCCAATCAGCCCCAGCATTTT
>TRBJ2-7|NA|NA|TRBV27
CASRFQGNTYEQYF
TGTGCCAGCAGGTTCCAGGGAAACACGTACGAGCAGTACTTC
>TRBJ2-5|NA|TRBD1|TRBV14
CASSQHPGQLQETQYF
TGTGCCAGCAGCCAACATCCGGGACAGTTACAAGAGACCCAGTACTTC
>TRBJ2-1|NA|TRBD2|TRBV11-2
CASSSYSGIMSYNEQFF
TGTGCCAGCAGCTCCTATAGCGGGATAATGTCCTACAATGAGCAGTTCTTC
>TRBJ2-5|NA|TRBD2|TRBV11-3
CASSLGTGGGETQYF
TGTGCCAGCAGCTTAGGGACGGGAGGAGGTGAGACCCAGTACTTC
>TRBJ1-4|NA|NA|TRBV27
CASSMNGGASNEKLFF
TGTGCCAGCAGTATGAACGGGGGGGCGTCGAATGAAAAACTGTTTTTT
>TRBJ2-1|once|TRBD2|TRBV9
CASSVTLGLAGSSYNEQFF
TGTGCCAGCAGCGTCACTTTGGGACTAGCGGGATCATCCTACAATGAGCAGTTCTTC